This TCR beta chain derives from a study of blood T cell repertoires in COVID-19. Study background: From the United States, Italy and Spain came samples of acute and convalescent COVID-19. The cDNA or gDNA used as material had been derived from T cells, B-cell-depleted T cells, or PBMCs.

V was shortened by 1 base and J by 3 bases, with 7 bases between the two germline ends. The CDR3 spans 13 residues. Germline V gene data show CDR1 as SGHDT and CDR2 as YYEEEE. In the authors' workflow: Reference gene primers were amplified, and this amplification served to estimate nucleated cell counts. Clones were sequenced by immunoSEQ multiplex PCR, and TCRdb holds only the in-frame ones, with some missing. V and J calls and clone size are copied from that table; D and trimming were computed from the DNA. The sample consists of around 120,000 clones, roughly 72% of them appearing once. This receptor was taken from a man older than 75 with acute or convalescent COVID-19. The genes are TRBV5-6 and TRBJ1-1; D unclear. The specimen was peripheral blood. The CDR3 here is CASSLQQHTEAFF. CDR3 DNA sequence: TGTGCCAGCAGCTTGCAACAGCACACTGAAGCTTTCTTT.